This T cell receptor beta chain was recorded in a study of regulatory T cells in long-lasting Graves disease. This clonotype was detected many times. Specified time point: persistent/refractory GD, antithyroid drugs over 5 years with positive TRAb. PBMC-extracted RNA yielded the TCR library. Building the TCR beta libraries relied on iRepertoire HTBI primers, and CDR3 regions underwent Arm-PCR. TCRdb analysed the multiplex PCR reads with MiXCR anew, one entry per CDR3 protein. Here the sample spans around 460,000 distinct CDR3 sequences, around a fifth being singletons. The clonotype originates from a female donor with Graves disease. Specimen: peripheral blood mononuclear cells (PBMCs), collected when the disease was refractory, from a patient treated with antithyroid drugs.

CDR3: CAWSVTGWSYEQYF. DNA for the CDR3: TGTGCCTGGAGTGTAACAGGGTGGTCCTACGAGCAGTACTTC. The V call is TRBV30, the J call TRBJ2-7; D is perhaps TRBD1 (6 bases). Trimming pared 0 bases from V and 1 base from J, leaving 10 bases between. The CDR3 spans 14 residues. Germline V gene lookup returns CDR1 GTSNPN and CDR2 SVGIG (reference sequence).